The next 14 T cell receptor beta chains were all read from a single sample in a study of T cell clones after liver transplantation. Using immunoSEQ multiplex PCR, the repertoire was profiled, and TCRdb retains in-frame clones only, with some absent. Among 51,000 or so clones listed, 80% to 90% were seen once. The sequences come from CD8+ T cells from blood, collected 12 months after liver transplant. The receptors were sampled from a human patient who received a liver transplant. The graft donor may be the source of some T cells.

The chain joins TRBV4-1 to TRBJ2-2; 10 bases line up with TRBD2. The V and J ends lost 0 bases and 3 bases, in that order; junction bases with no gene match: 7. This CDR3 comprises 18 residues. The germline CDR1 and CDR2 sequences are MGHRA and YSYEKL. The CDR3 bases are TGCGCCAGCAGCCAAGATCCGCTCGGACTAGCGGACACCGGGGAGCTGTTTTTT. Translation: CASSQDPLGLADTGELFF.

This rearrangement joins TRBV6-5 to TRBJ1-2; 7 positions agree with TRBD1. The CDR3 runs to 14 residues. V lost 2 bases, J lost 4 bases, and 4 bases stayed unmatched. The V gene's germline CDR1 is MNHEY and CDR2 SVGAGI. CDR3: CASSYAGTAYGYTF. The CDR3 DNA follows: TGTGCCAGCAGTTACGCGGGGACAGCCTATGGCTACACCTTC.

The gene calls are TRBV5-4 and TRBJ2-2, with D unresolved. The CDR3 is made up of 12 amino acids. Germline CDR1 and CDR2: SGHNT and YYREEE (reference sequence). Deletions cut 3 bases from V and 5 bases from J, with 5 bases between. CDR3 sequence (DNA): TGTGCCAGCAGCTGGGGTACCGGGGAGCTGTTTTTT. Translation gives CASSWGTGELFF. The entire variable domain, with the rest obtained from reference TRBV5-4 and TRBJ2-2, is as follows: ETGVTQSPTHLIKTRGQQVTLRCSSQSGHNTVSWYQQALGQGPQFIFQYYREEENGRGNFPPRFSGLQFPNYSSELNVNALELDDSALYLCASSWGTGELFFGEGSRLTVL.

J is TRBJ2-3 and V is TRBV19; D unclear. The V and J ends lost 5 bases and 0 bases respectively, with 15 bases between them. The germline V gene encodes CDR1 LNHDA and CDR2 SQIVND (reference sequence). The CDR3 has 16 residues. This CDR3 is CASSFLGRASTDTQYF. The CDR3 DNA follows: TGTGCCAGTAGTTTCCTTGGTAGGGCAAGCACAGATACGCAGTATTTT.

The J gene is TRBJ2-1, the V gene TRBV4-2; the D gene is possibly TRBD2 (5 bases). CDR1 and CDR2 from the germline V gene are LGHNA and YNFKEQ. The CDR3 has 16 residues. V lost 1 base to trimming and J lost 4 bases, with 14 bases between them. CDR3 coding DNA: TGTGCCAGCAGCCAAGGCACTAGTTTGGGTTACAATGAGCAGTTCTTC. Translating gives CASSQGTSLGYNEQFF.

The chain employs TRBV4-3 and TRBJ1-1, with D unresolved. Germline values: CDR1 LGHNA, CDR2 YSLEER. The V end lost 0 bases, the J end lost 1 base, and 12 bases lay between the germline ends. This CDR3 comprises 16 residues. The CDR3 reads CASSQDYAGPNTEAFF. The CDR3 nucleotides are TGCGCCAGCAGCCAAGATTATGCAGGACCGAACACTGAAGCTTTCTTT.

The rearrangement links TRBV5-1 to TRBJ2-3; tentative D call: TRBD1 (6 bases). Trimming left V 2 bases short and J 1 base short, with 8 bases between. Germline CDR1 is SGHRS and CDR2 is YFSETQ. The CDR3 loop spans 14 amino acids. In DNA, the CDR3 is TGCGCCAGCAGCTTCAGGGGCGGCACAGATACGCAGTATTTT. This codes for CASSFRGGTDTQYF. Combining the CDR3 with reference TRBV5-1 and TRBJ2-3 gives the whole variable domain KAGVTQTPRYLIKTRGQQVTLSCSPISGHRSVSWYQQTPGQGLQFLFEYFSETQRNKGNFPGRFSGRQFSNSRSEMNVSTLELGDSALYLCASSFRGGTDTQYFGPGTRLTVL.

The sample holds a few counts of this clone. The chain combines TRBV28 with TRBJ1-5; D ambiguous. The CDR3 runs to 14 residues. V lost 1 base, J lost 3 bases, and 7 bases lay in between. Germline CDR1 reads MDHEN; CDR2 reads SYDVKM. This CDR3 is CASSLFQINQPQHF. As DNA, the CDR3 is TGTGCCAGCAGTTTATTTCAGATCAATCAGCCCCAGCATTTT.

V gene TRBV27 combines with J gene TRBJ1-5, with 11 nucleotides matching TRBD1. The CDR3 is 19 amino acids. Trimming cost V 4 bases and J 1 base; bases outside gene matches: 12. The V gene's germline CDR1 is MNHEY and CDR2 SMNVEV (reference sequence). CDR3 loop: CASSSMSGTGGISNQPQHF. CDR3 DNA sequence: TGTGCCAGCAGTTCCATGTCCGGGACAGGGGGGATCAGCAATCAGCCCCAGCATTTT.

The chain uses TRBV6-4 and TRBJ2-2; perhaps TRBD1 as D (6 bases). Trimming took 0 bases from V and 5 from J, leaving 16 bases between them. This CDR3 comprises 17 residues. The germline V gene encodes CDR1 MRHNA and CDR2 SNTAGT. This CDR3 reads CASSDSNRAYQTGELFF. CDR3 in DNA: TGTGCCAGCAGTGACTCCAACAGGGCGTATCAAACCGGGGAGCTGTTTTTT.

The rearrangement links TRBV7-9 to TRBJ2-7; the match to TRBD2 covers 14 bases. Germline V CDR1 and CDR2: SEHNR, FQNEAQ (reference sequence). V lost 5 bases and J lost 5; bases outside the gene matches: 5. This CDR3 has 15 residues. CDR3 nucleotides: TGTGCCAGCAGCAGGGGACTAGCGGGAGACGACGAGCAGTACTTC. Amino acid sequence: CASSRGLAGDDEQYF.

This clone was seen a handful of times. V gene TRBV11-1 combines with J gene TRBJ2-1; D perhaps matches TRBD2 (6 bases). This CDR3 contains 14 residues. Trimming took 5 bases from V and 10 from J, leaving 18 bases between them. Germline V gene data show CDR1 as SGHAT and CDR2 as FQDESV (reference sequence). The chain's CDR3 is CASSVFTGLREQFF. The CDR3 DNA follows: TGTGCCAGCAGCGTATTTACGGGACTGCGGGAGCAGTTCTTC.

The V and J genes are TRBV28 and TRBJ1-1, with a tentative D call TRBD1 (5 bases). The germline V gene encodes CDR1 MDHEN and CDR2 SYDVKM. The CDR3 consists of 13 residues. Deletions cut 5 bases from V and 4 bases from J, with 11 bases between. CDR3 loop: CASSVQGPTEAFF. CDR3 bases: TGTGCCAGCAGTGTTCAGGGACCCACTGAAGCTTTCTTT.

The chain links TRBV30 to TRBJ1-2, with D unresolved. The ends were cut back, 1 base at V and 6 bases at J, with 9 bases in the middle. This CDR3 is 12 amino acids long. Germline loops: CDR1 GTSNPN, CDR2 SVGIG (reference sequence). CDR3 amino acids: CAWSAPPHGYTF. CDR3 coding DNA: TGTGCCTGGAGTGCCCCCCCCCATGGCTACACCTTC.